Listed below are T cell receptor beta chains from one sample, sequenced in a study of blood T cell repertoires in COVID-19. The data were produced by immunoSEQ multiplex PCR, yet TCRdb's version contains in-frame clones alone and is incomplete. This table holds about 140,000 clones, around 85% found once. The sequencing sample was made of peripheral blood. The receptors derive from a man aged 50-59 years with acute or convalescent COVID-19. CDR3s include the opening cysteine and the closing phenylalanine or tryptophan. D genes are given only for firm matches. The size entry is marked missing in some rows and otherwise reads once, few, many or a size class.

TRBJ1-5 | TRBV6-5 | - | TRBD1 | TGTGCCAGCAGGTCACAGGGGGGCCAGCCCCAGCATTTT | CASRSQGGQPQHF
TRBJ2-7 | TRBV7-9 | - | TRBD2 | TGTGCCAGCAGCTCCACTAGCGGGAGAAAATACGAGCAGTACTTC | CASSSTSGRKYEQYF
TRBJ1-2 | TRBV19 | - | - | TGTGCCAGTAGTTTCCCATATGGCTACACCTTC | CASSFPYGYTF
TRBJ2-5 | TRBV6-5 | - | TRBD2 | TGTGCCAGCAGGTTAGCGGGGGGCCAAGAGACCCAGTACTTC | CASRLAGGQETQYF
TRBJ1-3 | TRBV14 | - | - | TGTGCCAGCAGCCAAGGCTACAGCAGTACTGGAAACACCATATATTTT | CASSQGYSSTGNTIYF
TRBJ1-3 | TRBV7-2 | - | TRBD1 | TGTGCCAGCAGCTTAACGGCGACAGGGCACTCTGGAAACACCATATATTTT | CASSLTATGHSGNTIYF
TRBJ1-2 | TRBV2 | - | - | TGTGCCAGCAGTGGTCAGGGAGGGCGTCTTGGCTACACCTTC | CASSGQGGRLGYTF
TRBJ2-5 | TRBV14 | - | - | TGTGCCAGCAGCCAGAGGGGGGGCCAAGAGACCCAGTACTTC | CASSQRGGQETQYF
TRBJ2-3 | TRBV24-1 | - | TRBD1 | TGTGCCACCAGTGAGTACCATTCTCCGGGACAGAAAAGCACAGATACGCAGTATTTT | CATSEYHSPGQKSTDTQYF
TRBJ1-1 | TRBV20-1 | - | - | TGCAGTGCTAGGTATGTCGAAGCTTTCTTT | CSARYVEAFF
TRBJ2-1 | TRBV11-3 | few | - | TGTGCCAGCAGCTTTCTTACTAGCTCCTACAATGAGCAGTTCTTC | CASSFLTSSYNEQFF
TRBJ2-5 | TRBV10-2 | - | - | TGCGCCACTGCGTTCGGGGGTGAGATGGGGACCCAGTACTTC | CATAFGGEMGTQYF
TRBJ2-3 | TRBV18 | - | - | TGTGCCAGCTCACCGGGCTACCTCACAGATACGCAGTATTTT | CASSPGYLTDTQYF
TRBJ1-1 | TRBV5-6 | - | - | TGTGCCAGCAGCGAAGGGGCGCGAAGCACTGAAGCTTTCTTT | CASSEGARSTEAFF
TRBJ1-4 | TRBV4-1 | - | - | TGCGCCAGCAGCCAAGATATTAGACAGGACCCTGAAAAACTGTTTTTT | CASSQDIRQDPEKLFF
TRBJ2-7 | TRBV11-3 | - | - | TGTGCCAGCAGGATGGGCCCGGGGACAACCTACGAGCAGTACTTC | CASRMGPGTTYEQYF
TRBJ1-1 | TRBV6-5 | - | TRBD1 | TGTGCCAGCAGTTCCTCGGGACAGCTCACTGAAGCTTTCTTT | CASSSSGQLTEAFF
TRBJ2-1 | TRBV7-2 | - | - | TGTGCCAGCAGCTTAGACGGTTACTCCTACAATGAGCAGTTCTTC | CASSLDGYSYNEQFF
TRBJ2-1 | TRBV15 | - | TRBD2 | TGTGCCACCAGCAGGGCTCTAGCGGGAGTACCCTTGGGAAATGAGCAGTTCTTC | CATSRALAGVPLGNEQFF
TRBJ2-2 | TRBV12-5 | - | TRBD1 | TGTGCTAGTGGTTTGGTCCGGACAGGGGACACCGGGGAGCTGTTTTTT | CASGLVRTGDTGELFF
TRBJ2-2 | TRBV5-8 | - | - | TGTGCCAGCAGCACAGCAGGGTGGGCCGGGGAGCTGTTTTTT | CASSTAGWAGELFF
TRBJ2-1 | TRBV9 | - | - | TGTGCCAGCAGCGTAGGAGTGCTAGGGGGTTACAATGAGCAGTTCTTC | CASSVGVLGGYNEQFF
TRBJ2-1 | TRBV28 | - | - | TGTGCCACGGGTAGCGCTTCCTACAATGAGCAGTTCTTC | CATGSASYNEQFF
TRBJ1-1 | TRBV5-6 | - | - | TGTGCCAGCACCGACATGAACACTGAAGCTTTCTTT | CASTDMNTEAFF
TRBJ1-3 | TRBV30 | few | TRBD1 | TGTGCCTGGTCCGGGACAGGGTTGTTGGGAAACACCATATATTTT | CAWSGTGLLGNTIYF
TRBJ2-1 | TRBV3-1/TRBV3-2 | - | - | TGTGCCAGCAGCCATGGGGCCTTCCAGATATGGTCGAATGAGCAGTTCTTC | CASSHGAFQIWSNEQFF
TRBJ2-1 | TRBV19 | - | TRBD2 | TGTGCCAGTAGTATCCTGGCTAGCGGGCTGTACAATGAGCAGTTCTTC | CASSILASGLYNEQFF
TRBJ2-7 | TRBV20-1 | - | - | TGCAGTGCTAGTTTCGCGCCCTTGAGGTGGGAGCAGTACTTC | CSASFAPLRWEQYF
TRBJ1-1 | TRBV20-1 | - | - | TGCAGTGCTAGTTCTCTCATCGGGTTCGACACTGAAGCTTTCTTT | CSASSLIGFDTEAFF
TRBJ2-7 | TRBV11-2 | - | TRBD1 | TGTGCCAGCAGTTCGAAATTCCGGGACAGGGGATCCTACGAGCAGTACTTC | CASSSKFRDRGSYEQYF
TRBJ2-1 | TRBV11-3 | - | TRBD2 | TGTGCCAGCAGCCCTCCCGTCAGCGGGAGGGCTCCAAGCTCCTACAATGAGCAGTTCTTC | CASSPPVSGRAPSSYNEQFF
TRBJ2-3 | TRBV5-4 | - | TRBD1 | TGTGCCAGCAGCCCGTTCGGGACAGCCACAGATACGCAGTATTTT | CASSPFGTATDTQYF
TRBJ1-1 | TRBV5-6 | - | - | TGTGCCAGCAGCTTGTCTTCGAACACTGAAGCTTTCTTT | CASSLSSNTEAFF